This T cell receptor beta chain stems from a study of neurological immune-mediated disorders. Overall study results and limits: There were no CDR3 amino acid sequences shared by expanded clones across subjects, a result suggesting private repertoires in all groups.

This clonotype came up a few times. Its matching antigen is unknown. V was trimmed by 5 bases and J by 2 bases, leaving 13 bases between them. This CDR3 has 15 amino acids. Per germline, CDR1 SEHNR and CDR2 FQNEAQ (reference sequence). The study built unsorted libraries from 2 million PBMCs kept at -80 C. 5'RACE employing 10-nucleotide random UMIs yielded the cDNA. One entry per CDR3 protein results from TCRdb running MiXCR on the 5' RACE reads. The sample has roughly 60,000 distinct CDR3 sequences; about 10% are singletons. This clonotype was sampled from a man between 60 and 75 years old in good health. This sequence joins TRBV7-9 and TRBJ1-5, with a tentative D call TRBD1 (5 bases). Sequencing input: PBMCs. Here the CDR3 reads CASSLDAGGNQPQHF. The CDR3 DNA sequence: TGTGCCAGCAGCCTGGACGCGGGGGGCAATCAGCCCCAGCATTTT.